This T cell receptor (beta chain) was retrieved from a study of Ad26.COV2.S vaccination and SARS-CoV-2 variants. Background on the study: Each vaccinee took Ad26.COV2.S intramuscularly, once or twice 56 days apart.

The table came from immunoSEQ multiplex PCR; TCRdb's copy has only in-frame clones and leaves some out. The sample consists of about 410,000 clones, about 89% of them appearing once. Sample treatment: roughly 18 received Ad26.COV2.S at low or high dose, single or two shots; about 5 received placebo; per-sample allocation not given. Sampling took place 63 days after the first vaccine or placebo injection. Ad26.COV2.S expressed prefusion-stabilized spike from the original Wuhan strain. The CDR3 sequence is 15 residues long. Germline V gene sequence: CDR1 SGDLS, CDR2 YYNGEE. The V and J ends lost 4 bases and 4 bases respectively, with 17 bases between them.

The chain carries TRBV9 and TRBJ1-1, with D possibly matching TRBD1 (5 bases). The material sequenced was peripheral blood, taken in a trial of Ad26.COV2.S vaccine versus placebo. The receptor was isolated from a person between 18 and 60 years old who received the Ad26.COV2.S COVID-19 vaccine or a placebo. CDR3 sequence reads: CASSPGTLGATEAFF. For the CDR3, the DNA is TGTGCCAGCAGCCCAGGGACGCTCGGGGCCACTGAAGCTTTCTTT.